This TCR beta chain derives from a study of shared clonotypes between healthy human individuals (dated by TCRdb to about 2020). With respect to the entire study: The cohort included a few men and a couple of women between 18 and 49 years of age. Each donor's leukapheresis produced roughly between roughly 0.85 and 9.5 billion PBMCs. The study deeply sequenced blood TCR repertoires of about 5 healthy adults to estimate repertoire size and the extent of clonotype sharing between individuals. To increase sequencing depth and limit assay-specific biases, different laboratories used diverse techniques to prepare libraries and sequence TCR repertoires. Per donor, three plates each were used for CD4 naive and CD4 memory, two for CD8 naive, and one for CD8 memory. Broad study findings and their caveats: Clonotypes shared by all four sorted-subset donors showed higher generation probabilities than non-shared clonotypes. Sampling was limited to blood, and TCR repertoires in tissue likely differ from TCR repertoires in blood. The small number of donors limited the genetic and exposure-history diversity represented. Pairwise subsampling led to the expectation that sequencing depth would affect the degree of clonotype sharing among donors. When a few donors were compared, the shared fraction of clonotypes was 5% to 6.5% for naive CD4, around 3.6% for naive CD8, more than 2% for memory CD4, and about 0.36% for memory CD8. Rarefaction of sorted-subset datasets indicated incomplete sequencing despite the large sequencing depth. Naive subsets generally had larger estimated clonotype richness than memory subsets did.

This clone was recorded only once. This receptor's antigen is unknown. No base-level quality is on record; no much larger clone is a single base apart. The donors were healthy, HIV-negative adults with no recently reported acute infections or vaccinations. Only Caucasian adults living in Nashville, Tennessee, USA were represented among the donors. CD4+ T cells were enriched through magnetic negative selection, after which naive cells were positively selected on CD45RA and the remaining negative fraction served as the memory subset. Blood was obtained by leukapheresis, after which PBMCs were separated by Ficoll-Histopaque density gradient centrifugation and cryopreserved in liquid nitrogen vapor phase. Analytical flow cytometry was used to check the purity and quantity of every magnetically sorted T cell population. Genomic DNA was isolated from every sorted fraction and measured by UV absorbance on a Nanodrop 2000c.

The CDR3 numbers 14 residues from cysteine through phenylalanine. Of all the DNA, just the CDR3 is kept, 42 bases in frame from base 1. V trim: 6 bases; J trim: 5 bases; unmatched bases: 8. Based on the germline V gene (reference sequence), the CDR1 and CDR2 sequences are MNHEY and SMNVEV. TCR CDR3 regions were amplified from genomic DNA by multiplex PCR using the deep immunoSEQ assay. Genomic DNA extracted from each cell subset was distributed evenly over all wells of several immunoSEQ 96-well plates, and each plate served as one replicate. For sorted subsets, about 210 ng of genomic DNA, equivalent to 25,000 to 35,000 T cell genomes, went into each replicate PCR. The purified libraries were quantified using a Qubit 3.0 fluorometer, sized with a Bioanalyzer 2100, and then quantified again using the KAPA Library Quantification kit. A separate single-read 150-cycle Illumina NextSeq 550 flow cell was used to sequence each immunoSEQ 96-well plate. The authors' pipeline ran thus. Because the immunoSEQ output held only junctional sequences and lacked quality scores, the filtering could not match the filtering applied to full-length reads. Sequences were annotated with PyIR, a Python wrapper for IgBLAST v1.9, using IMGT germline references to assign V/J genes and CDR3. Any read was removed if the V/J assignment was weak (E-value above 1e-6), the CDR3 was missing, or the read contained stop codons, out-of-frame junctions, or ambiguous translated residues. A V3J clonotype was defined by an identical inferred V gene, J gene, and CDR3 amino acid sequence. To compute the percentage overlap between repertoires, the number of shared unique clonotypes was divided by the size of the smaller repertoire. RTK rarefaction, the Chao1 estimator, and Recon v2.1 estimates of unobserved clonotypes were used to assess repertoire richness. For all TCRbeta clonotypes obtained by the gDNA method from a handful of donors, generation probabilities were computed with OLGA. Here the immuneACCESS table is served through TCRdb, limited to in-frame sequences with V and J called. Missing clones are a known gap in these copies; in checked studies unresolved V genes cover under half, and the rest lacks a known reason. V, J and clone size reflect that table, while D and trimming were determined from the DNA. The sample yields approximately 2.1 million clones; over 90% were counted once. The ten largest make up 0.39% of the sample.

Sequenced material: naive CD4+ T cells from PBMCs. The cell subset or site label for this specimen denotes: CD45RA+ positively selected. The clonotype was recovered from a man aged 18 to 35 in good health. Some clones in this sample may be carry-over from other donors' samples. The chain uses TRBV27 and TRBJ2-3; TRBD2 agrees with 7 junctional bases. The sequenced DNA is TGTGCCAGCAGGGGGCGGGAGAGGGTAGATACGCAGTATTTT. Its amino acids are CASRGRERVDTQYF.